This T cell receptor beta chain was sequenced in a study of blood T cell repertoires in COVID-19. Some clones are missing from TCRdb's copy, which holds only in-frame ones; the method was immunoSEQ multiplex PCR. Of some 290,000 clones in the sample, roughly 90% are singletons; the top ten hold 11%. Germline lookup yields CDR1 SGDLS and CDR2 YYNGEE. The trim removed 7 bases at V and 1 base at J, leaving 8 bases unmatched. CDR3 size: 15 residues. The rearrangement joins TRBV9 to TRBJ2-3; TRBD2 agrees at 8 bases. The sequence came from a woman aged 25 to 39 with COVID-19, enrolled during active disease. Sequences were obtained from peripheral blood. This CDR3 is CASSGGGTGTDTQYF. In DNA, the CDR3 is TGTGCCAGCTCGGGAGGGGGGACCGGCACAGATACGCAGTATTTT.